Sequencing of this T cell receptor (beta chain) was carried out in a study of blood T cells in healthy people across ages (dated by TCRdb to between 2014 and 2017). With regard to the full study: Template switching captured roughly one uniquely barcoded TCR beta cDNA molecule per two T cells in model experiments. The donors were divided into four age groups: young (average around 15 years), middle-aged (approximately 42), aged (roughly 66) and long-lived (roughly 82). For two donors (one aged 18 to 29 and one aged 80 or older), the study analyzed two additional independent replicas of 1 million unique cDNA reads from the same blood draw. To avoid experimental bias, donors of different ages were distributed randomly across sequencing lanes. To track age-related changes in TCR beta repertoire diversity, the study relied on deep sequencing normalized with unique cDNA molecular identifiers. The investigation overall reported the following: Total diversity estimates from one million sequenced T cells were considered lower bounds and underestimates. Conclusive comparison of naive and antigen-experienced compartments was prevented by the profiling of bulk unsorted PBMCs. Because the CMV infection status of the donors was unknown, age-related changes in expanded clonotypes may potentially have been confounded. Compared with the aged group, more naive CD4+ T cells, fewer expanded clones and increased TCR diversity were shown by the long-lived group, suggesting age selection. A strong correlation was found between observed TCR beta diversity and the percentage of naive T cells measured by flow cytometry. Observed TCR beta diversity per million T cells fell roughly linearly with age, and a significant reduction was already apparent by age around 36.

Notes on this clonotype: What antigen it recognizes has not been identified. Base qualities are not at hand, and no much larger clone is one base apart.

V is clipped by 5 bases and J by 1 base, and the sequence between their germline boundaries is 12 bases long. CDR3 length: 14 amino acids, cysteine to phenylalanine. This entry keeps only the CDR3 DNA: 42 bases, framed from base 1. According to the germline V gene, CDR1 reads SGHVS and CDR2 reads FQNEAQ. Library construction relied on 5' RACE. Sequenced using an Illumina HiSeq 2500. A second PCR of roughly 7 to 11 cycles was performed with a sample-barcoded 5' primer and a J-beta primer mix. A unique molecular identifier was introduced onto each TCR beta cDNA molecule by a template-switch 5' adaptor carrying 12 random nucleotides. Each sample yielded at least 3 million CDR3-containing paired-end reads. First-strand cDNA was synthesized from all RNA with the Mint cDNA synthesis kit, primed by a TRBC-specific oligonucleotide. Following uracil-DNA glycosylase treatment, all cDNA underwent a first 18-cycle PCR with the universal primers M1SS and BC2_uni_R. The original methods were these. For normalization, 1 million high-quality reads, each with a distinct molecular identifier, were randomly selected from each sample. Reads sharing molecular identifiers were discarded rather than binned into consensus sequences. MiTCR, set to a Q25 quality threshold and the strictest error-elimination algorithm, was used for CDR3 identification, clonotype clustering and error correction. A nonparametric unseen species model with Euler transformation was used to estimate a lower bound on total TCR beta diversity. TCRdb trimmed the raw reads at Q25, called clones with MiXCR and kept productive beta chains. One record per CDR3 amino acid sequence lists the most common genes and DNA. The V and J calls and clone size are TCRdb's, not the authors'. Counted in this sample were under 2 million distinct CDR3 sequences; roughly 32% of them appeared once. About 11% of the sample belongs to the ten largest clones.

The donors were under 40 Caucasian individuals from Russia, aged roughly 6 to 90 years, who were systemically healthy. Each donor gave 8 to 10 milliliters of peripheral blood, collected into EDTA-treated Vacutainer tubes. Ficoll-Paque density-gradient centrifugation was used to isolate PBMCs, with at least 6.5 million per sample. Trizol reagent was used to extract total RNA from the PBMCs, yielding at least 6 micrograms per sample. Naive CD45RAhigh/CD27high T cell percentages were measured by flow cytometry on a PBMC aliquot from every donor. The sample taken for sequencing was blood. The sequence came from a woman aged 25 to 39 in good health. Here the chain combines TRBV7-8 and TRBJ2-7, with TRBD1 as a weak D call on 6 bases. The DNA reads as follows: TGTGCCAGCAGCGGACGGACAGTTTCCTACGAGCAGTACTTC. Translated, it gives CASSGRTVSYEQYF.